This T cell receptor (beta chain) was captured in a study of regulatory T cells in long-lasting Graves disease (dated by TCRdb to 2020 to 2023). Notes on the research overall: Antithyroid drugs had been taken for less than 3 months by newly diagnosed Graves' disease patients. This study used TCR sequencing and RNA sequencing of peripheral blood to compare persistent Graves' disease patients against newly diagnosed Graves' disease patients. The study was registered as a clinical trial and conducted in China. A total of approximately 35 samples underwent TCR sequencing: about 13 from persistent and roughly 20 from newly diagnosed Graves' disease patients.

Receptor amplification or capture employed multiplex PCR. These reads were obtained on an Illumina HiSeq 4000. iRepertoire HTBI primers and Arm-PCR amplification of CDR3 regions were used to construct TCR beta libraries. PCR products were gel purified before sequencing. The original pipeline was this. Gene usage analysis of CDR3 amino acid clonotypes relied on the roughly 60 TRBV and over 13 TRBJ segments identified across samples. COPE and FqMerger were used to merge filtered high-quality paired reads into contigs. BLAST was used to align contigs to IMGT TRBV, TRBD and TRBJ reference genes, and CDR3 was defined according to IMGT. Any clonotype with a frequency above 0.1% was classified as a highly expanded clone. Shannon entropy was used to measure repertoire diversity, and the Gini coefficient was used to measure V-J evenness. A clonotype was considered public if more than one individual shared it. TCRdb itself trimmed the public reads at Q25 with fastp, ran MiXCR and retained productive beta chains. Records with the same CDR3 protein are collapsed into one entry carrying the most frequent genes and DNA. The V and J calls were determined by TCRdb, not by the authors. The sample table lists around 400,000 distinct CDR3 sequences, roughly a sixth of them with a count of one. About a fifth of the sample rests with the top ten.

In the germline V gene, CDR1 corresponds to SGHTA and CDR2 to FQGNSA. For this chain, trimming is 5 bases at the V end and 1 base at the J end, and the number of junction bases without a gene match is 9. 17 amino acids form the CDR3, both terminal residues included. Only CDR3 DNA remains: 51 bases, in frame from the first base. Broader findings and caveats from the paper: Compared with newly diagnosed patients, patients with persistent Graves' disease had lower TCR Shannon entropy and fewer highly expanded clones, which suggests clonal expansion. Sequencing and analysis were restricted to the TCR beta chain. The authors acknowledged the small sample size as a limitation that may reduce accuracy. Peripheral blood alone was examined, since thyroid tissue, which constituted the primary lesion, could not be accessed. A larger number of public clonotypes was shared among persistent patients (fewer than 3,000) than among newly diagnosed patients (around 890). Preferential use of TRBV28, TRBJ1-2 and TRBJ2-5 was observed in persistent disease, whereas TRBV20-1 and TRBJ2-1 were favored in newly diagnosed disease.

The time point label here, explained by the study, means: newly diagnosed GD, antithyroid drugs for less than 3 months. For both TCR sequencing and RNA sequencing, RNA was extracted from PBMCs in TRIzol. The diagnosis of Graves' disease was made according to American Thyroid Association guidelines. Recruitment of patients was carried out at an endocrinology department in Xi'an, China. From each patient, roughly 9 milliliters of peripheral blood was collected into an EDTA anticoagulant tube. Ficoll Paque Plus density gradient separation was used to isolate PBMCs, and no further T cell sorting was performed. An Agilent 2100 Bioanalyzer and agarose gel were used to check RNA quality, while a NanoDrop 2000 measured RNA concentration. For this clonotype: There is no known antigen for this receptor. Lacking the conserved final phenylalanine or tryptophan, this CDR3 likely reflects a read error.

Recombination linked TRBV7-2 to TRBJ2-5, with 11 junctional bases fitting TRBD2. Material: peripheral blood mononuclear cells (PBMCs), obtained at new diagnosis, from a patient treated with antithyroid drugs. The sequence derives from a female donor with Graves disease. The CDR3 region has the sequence CASSAKTGTSGQETQYL. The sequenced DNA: TGTGCCAGCAGCGCGAAGACCGGGACTAGCGGCCAAGAGACCCAGTACCTC.